The 3 T cell receptor beta chains below all came from one sample that was sequenced in a study of blood T cell repertoires in COVID-19. The method was immunoSEQ multiplex PCR; TCRdb's version includes in-frame clones alone and lacks a portion of them. The table includes fewer than 40,000 clones, approximately 78% detected once. Source material: peripheral blood. The receptors stem from a man aged 55 to 69 with acute or convalescent COVID-19.

The rearrangement links TRBV5-1 to TRBJ2-3, with a tentative D call TRBD1 (5 bases). The CDR3 is 16 amino acids. Trimming took 3 bases from V and 1 from J, leaving 15 bases between them. CDR1 and CDR2 (germline): SGHRS, YFSETQ. DNA for the CDR3: TGCGCCAGCAGCTCGACAGTGTCACTGGGCACAGATACGCAGTATTTT. It is translated as CASSSTVSLGTDTQYF. The full variable domain, with the rest looked up from reference TRBV5-1 and TRBJ2-3, is KAGVTQTPRYLIKTRGQQVTLSCSPISGHRSVSWYQQTPGQGLQFLFEYFSETQRNKGNFPGRFSGRQFSNSRSEMNVSTLELGDSALYLCASSSTVSLGTDTQYFGPGTRLTVL.

This chain joins TRBV10-3 and TRBJ2-7, with TRBD2 matching over 14 bases. The V segment lost 0 bases and the J segment 2 bases; nucleotides outside the gene matches: 3. The CDR3 spans 17 residues. Germline loops: CDR1 ENHRY, CDR2 SYGVKD. The CDR3: CAISESGLAGGPYEQYF. Written as DNA, the CDR3 is TGTGCCATCAGTGAGTCCGGACTAGCGGGAGGCCCCTACGAGCAGTACTTC.

This chain uses TRBV5-8 with TRBJ2-3; 12 bases match TRBD1. V was clipped by 4 bases and J by 4 bases; unmatched bases: 4. CDR1 is SGHTS, CDR2 YDEGEE, per germline. There are 15 residues in the CDR3. The CDR3 DNA reads TGTGCCAGCAGCGGGGACAGGGGGCTGGCAGATACGCAGTATTTT. Translated: CASSGDRGLADTQYF.